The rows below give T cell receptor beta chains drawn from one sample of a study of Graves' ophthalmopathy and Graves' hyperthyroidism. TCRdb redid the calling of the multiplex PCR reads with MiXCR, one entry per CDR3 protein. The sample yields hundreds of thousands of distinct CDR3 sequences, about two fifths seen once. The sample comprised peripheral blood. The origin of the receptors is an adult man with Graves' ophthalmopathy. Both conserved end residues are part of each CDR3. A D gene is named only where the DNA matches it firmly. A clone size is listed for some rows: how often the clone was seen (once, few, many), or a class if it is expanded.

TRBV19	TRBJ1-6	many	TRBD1	TGTGCCAGTAGTATCGGACAGGGGGAGAATTCACCCCTCCACTTT	CASSIGQGENSPLHF
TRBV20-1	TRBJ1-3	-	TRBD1	TGCAGTGCGCCGGGACAGGGAAACACCATATATTTT	CSAPGQGNTIYF
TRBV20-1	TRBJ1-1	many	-	TGCAGTGCTAATGCAAGACTGAATGAAGCTTTCTTT	CSANARLNEAFF
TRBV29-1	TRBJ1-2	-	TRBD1	TGCAGCGTTAGGGGACAGGGGCAGGACTATGGCTACACCTTC	CSVRGQGQDYGYTF
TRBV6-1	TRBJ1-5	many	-	TGTGCCAGCAGTGAGGTCAGGGGCAAGCATTTT	CASSEVRGKHF
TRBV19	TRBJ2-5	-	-	TGTGCCAGTAGTAATGGACAGATGAGGCCCCAAGAGACCCAGTACTTC	CASSNGQMRPQETQYF
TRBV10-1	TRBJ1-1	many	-	TGCGCCAGCAAACGGCCGGCCCCGGGCACTGAAGCTTTCTTT	CASKRPAPGTEAFF
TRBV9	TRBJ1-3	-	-	TGTGCCAGCAACGGGTTACTCGGAAACACCATATATTTT	CASNGLLGNTIYF
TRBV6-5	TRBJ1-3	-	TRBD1	TGTGCCAGCAGTTACTCGGGACAGGGAAACACCATATATTTT	CASSYSGQGNTIYF
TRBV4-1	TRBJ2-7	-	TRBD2	TGCGCCAGCAGCCCCAAAACGACTAGCGGGACGGCCTCCTACGAGCAGTACTTC	CASSPKTTSGTASYEQYF
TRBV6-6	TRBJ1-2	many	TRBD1	TGTGCCACCGGGACAGCCTATGGCTACACCTTC	CATGTAYGYTF
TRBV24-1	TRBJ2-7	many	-	TGTGCCACCAGTGACCCCCGGACAGCCTCCTACGAGCAGTACTTC	CATSDPRTASYEQYF
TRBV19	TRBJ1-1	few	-	TGTGCCTGTTTCCGGGACAAGAACACTGAAGCTTTCTTT	CACFRDKNTEAFF
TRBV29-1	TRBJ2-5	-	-	TGCAGCGTTTGGGTCCGCGAGACCCAGTACTTC	CSVWVRETQYF
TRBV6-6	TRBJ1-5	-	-	TGTGCCGGCAGTAGACAAACGCATCAGCCCCAGCATTTT	CAGSRQTHQPQHF
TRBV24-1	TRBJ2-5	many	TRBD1	TGTGCCACCAGTGATATACCGGGACAGGGCGTAAGCGAGACCCAGTACTTC	CATSDIPGQGVSETQYF
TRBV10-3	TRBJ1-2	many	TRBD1	TGTGCCATCAGTGATAAGGGACAGGGATACACCTTC	CAISDKGQGYTF
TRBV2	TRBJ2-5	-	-	TGTGCCAGCTCGAAGAGACAGAGCAGCACCCAGCACTTC	CASSKRQSSTQHF
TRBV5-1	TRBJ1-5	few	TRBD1	TGCGCCAGCAGCTTAGGGGAGGGGGCCAATCAGCCCCAGCATTTT	CASSLGEGANQPQHF
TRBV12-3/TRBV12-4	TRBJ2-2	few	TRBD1	TGTGCCAGCAGCCCGGGACAGGGCCGAGGGGGCACCGGGGAGCTGTTTTTT	CASSPGQGRGGTGELFF
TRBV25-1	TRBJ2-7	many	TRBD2	TGTGCCAGCAGTGGGGGGGAGGGGAGGTACGAGCAGTACTTC	CASSGGEGRYEQYF
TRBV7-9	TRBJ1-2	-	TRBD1	TGTGCCAGCAGCGCAGCCCAGACAGGGGTGGTCTATGGCTACACCTTC	CASSAAQTGVVYGYTF
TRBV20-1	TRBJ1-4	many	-	TGCAGTGCAGGGAAAGGTGAAAAACTGTTTTTT	CSAGKGEKLFF
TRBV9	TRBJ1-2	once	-	TGTGCCAGCAGCCCAGAGGGCGGCAGTGGCAGGGGAATTGATGGCTACACCTTC	CASSPEGGSGRGIDGYTF